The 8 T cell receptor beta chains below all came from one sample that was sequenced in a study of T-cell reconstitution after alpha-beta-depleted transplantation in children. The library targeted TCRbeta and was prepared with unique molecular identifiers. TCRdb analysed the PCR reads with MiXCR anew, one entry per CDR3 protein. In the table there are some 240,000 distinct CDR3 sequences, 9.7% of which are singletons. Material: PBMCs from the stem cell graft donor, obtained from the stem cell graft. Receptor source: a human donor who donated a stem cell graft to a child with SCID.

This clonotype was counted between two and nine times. For the CDR3, the DNA is TGCAGCGCCAGGGGGTTGAACACTGAAGCTTTCTTT. Translation: CSARGLNTEAFF. The genes are TRBV29-1 and TRBJ1-1; TRBD1 matches 7 bases. The germline V gene has CDR1 SQVTM and CDR2 ANQGSEA. This CDR3 is 12 amino acids long. Trimming at V came to 7 bases and at J to 0 bases, leaving 2 bases not matched to a gene.

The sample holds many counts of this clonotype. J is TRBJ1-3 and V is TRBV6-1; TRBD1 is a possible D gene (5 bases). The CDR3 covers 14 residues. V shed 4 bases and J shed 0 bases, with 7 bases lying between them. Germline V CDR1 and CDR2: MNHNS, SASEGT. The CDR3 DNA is TGTGCCAGCAGTGGACAGATCTCTGGAAACACCATATATTTT. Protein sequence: CASSGQISGNTIYF.

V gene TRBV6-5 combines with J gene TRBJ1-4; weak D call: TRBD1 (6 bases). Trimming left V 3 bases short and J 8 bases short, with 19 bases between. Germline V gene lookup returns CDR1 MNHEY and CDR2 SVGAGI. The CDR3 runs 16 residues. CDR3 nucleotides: TGTGCCAGCAGTTATTCTCTAGGGGGGAGTCGGGAAAAACTGTTTTTT. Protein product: CASSYSLGGSREKLFF.

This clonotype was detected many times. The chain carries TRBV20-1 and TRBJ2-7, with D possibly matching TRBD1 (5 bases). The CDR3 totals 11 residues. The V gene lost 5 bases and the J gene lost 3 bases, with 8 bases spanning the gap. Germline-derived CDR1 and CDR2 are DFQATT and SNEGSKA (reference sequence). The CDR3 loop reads CSADQGYEQYF. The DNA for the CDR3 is TGCAGTGCTGATCAGGGCTACGAGCAGTACTTC.

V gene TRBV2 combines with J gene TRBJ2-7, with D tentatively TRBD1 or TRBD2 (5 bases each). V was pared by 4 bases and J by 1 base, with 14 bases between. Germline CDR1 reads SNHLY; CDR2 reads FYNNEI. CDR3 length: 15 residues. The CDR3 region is CASSAQGRPSYEQYF. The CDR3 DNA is TGTGCCAGCAGTGCGCAGGGACGGCCATCCTACGAGCAGTACTTC.

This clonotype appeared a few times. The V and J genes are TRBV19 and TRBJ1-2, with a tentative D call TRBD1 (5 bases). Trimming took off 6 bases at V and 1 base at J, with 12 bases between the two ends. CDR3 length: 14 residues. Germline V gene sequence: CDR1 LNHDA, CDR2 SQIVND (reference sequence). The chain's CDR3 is CASRPTGHNYGYTF. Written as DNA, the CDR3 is TGTGCCAGTAGGCCTACAGGCCATAACTATGGCTACACCTTC. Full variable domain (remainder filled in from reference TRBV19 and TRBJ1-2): DGGITQSPKYLFRKEGQNVTLSCEQNLNHDAMYWYRQDPGQGLRLIYYSQIVNDFQKGDIAEGYSVSREKKESFPLTVTSAQKNPTAFYLCASRPTGHNYGYTFGSGTRLTVV.

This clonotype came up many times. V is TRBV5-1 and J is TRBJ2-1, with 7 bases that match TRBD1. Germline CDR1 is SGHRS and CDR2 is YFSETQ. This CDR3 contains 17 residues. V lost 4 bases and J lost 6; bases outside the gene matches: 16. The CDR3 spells CASSQRTGVQWANEQFF. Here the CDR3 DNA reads TGCGCCAGCAGCCAAAGAACAGGGGTTCAATGGGCCAATGAGCAGTTCTTC.

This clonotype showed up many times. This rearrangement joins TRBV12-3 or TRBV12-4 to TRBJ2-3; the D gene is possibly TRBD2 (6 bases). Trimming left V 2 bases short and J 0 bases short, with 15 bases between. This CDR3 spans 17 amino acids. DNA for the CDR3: TGTGCCAGCAGTTTAAGAGGCGGCGGGGTTAGCACAGATACGCAGTATTTT. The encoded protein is CASSLRGGGVSTDTQYF.